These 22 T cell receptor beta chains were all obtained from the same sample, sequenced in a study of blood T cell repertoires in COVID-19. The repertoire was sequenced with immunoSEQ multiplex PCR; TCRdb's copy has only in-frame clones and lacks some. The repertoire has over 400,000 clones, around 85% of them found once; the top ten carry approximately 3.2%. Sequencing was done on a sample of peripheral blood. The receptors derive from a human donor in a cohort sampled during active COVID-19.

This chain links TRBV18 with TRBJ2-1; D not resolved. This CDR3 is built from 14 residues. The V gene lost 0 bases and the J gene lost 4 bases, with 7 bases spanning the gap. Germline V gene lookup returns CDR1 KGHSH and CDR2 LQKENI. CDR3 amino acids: CASSPPLDYNEQFF. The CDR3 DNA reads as TGTGCCAGCTCACCACCGCTAGATTACAATGAGCAGTTCTTC.

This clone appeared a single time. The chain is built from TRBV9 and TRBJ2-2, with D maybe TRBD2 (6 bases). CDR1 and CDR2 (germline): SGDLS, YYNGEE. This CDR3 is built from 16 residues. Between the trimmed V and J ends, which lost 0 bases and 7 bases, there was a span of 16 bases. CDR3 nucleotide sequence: TGTGCCAGCAGCGTAGGTGTCCCGCGGGAAGACGGGGAGCTGTTTTTT. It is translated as CASSVGVPREDGELFF.

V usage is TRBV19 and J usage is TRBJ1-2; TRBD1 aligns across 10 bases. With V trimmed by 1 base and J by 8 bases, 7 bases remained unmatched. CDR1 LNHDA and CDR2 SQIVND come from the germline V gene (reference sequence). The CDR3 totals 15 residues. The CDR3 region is CASSIGGTGARGYTF. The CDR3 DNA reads TGTGCCAGTAGTATAGGAGGGACAGGGGCACGAGGCTACACCTTC.

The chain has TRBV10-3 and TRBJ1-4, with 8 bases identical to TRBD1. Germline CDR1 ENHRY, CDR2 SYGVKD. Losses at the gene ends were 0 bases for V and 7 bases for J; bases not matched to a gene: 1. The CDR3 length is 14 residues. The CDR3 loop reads CAISESRGLEKLFF. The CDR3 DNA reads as TGTGCCATCAGTGAGTCCAGGGGGCTTGAAAAACTGTTTTTT.

The CDR3 here is CATSRDRPGELFF. Written as DNA, the CDR3 is TGTGCCACCAGCAGAGACAGGCCCGGGGAGCTGTTTTTT. J is TRBJ2-2 and V is TRBV15; D is ambiguous. CDR1 and CDR2 from the germline V gene are LNHNV and YYDKDF (reference sequence). This CDR3 region has 13 residues. Deletions cut 0 bases from V and 6 bases from J, with 5 bases between.

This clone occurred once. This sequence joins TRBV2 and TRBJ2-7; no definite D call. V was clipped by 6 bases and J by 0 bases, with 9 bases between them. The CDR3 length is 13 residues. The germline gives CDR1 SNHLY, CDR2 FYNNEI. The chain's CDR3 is CASSASLSYEQYF. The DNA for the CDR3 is TGTGCCAGCAGCGCAAGCCTCTCCTACGAGCAGTACTTC.

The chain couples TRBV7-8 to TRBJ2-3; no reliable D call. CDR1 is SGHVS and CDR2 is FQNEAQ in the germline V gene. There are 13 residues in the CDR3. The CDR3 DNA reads TGTGCTATCCATGACCCCGGGACAGATACGCAGTATTTT. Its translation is CAIHDPGTDTQYF.

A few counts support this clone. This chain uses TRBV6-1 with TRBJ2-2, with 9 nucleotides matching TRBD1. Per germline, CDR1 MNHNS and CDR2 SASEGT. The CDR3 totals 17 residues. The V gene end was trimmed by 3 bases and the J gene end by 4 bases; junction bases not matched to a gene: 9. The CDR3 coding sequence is TGTGCCAGCAGTGACCCCCCGAGACAGGGGGGCACCGGGGAGCTGTTTTTT. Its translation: CASSDPPRQGGTGELFF.

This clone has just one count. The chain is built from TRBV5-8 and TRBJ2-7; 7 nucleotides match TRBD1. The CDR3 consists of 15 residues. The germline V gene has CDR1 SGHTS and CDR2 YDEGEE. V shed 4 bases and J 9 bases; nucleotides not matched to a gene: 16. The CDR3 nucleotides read TGTGCCAGCAGCCTAAGACAGGGACGGGCCGGTGTGCAGTACTTC. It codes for CASSLRQGRAGVQYF.

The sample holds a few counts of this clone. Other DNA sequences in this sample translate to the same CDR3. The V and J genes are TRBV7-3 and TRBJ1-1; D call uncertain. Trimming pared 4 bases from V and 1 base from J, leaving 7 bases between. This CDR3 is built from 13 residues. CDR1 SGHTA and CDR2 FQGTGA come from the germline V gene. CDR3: CASSWAGNTEAFF. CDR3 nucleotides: TGTGCCAGCAGCTGGGCGGGGAACACTGAAGCTTTCTTT.

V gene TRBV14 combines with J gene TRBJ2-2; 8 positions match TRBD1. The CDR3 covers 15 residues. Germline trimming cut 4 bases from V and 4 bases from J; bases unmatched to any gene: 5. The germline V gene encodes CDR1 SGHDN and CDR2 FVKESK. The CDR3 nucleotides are TGTGCCAGCAGCCCGTACACAGGGGGCACCGGGGAGCTGTTTTTT. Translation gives CASSPYTGGTGELFF.

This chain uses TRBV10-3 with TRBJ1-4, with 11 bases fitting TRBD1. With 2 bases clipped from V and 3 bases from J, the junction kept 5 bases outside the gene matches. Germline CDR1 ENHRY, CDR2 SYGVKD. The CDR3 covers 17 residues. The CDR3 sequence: CAISEGTGGTPNEKLFF. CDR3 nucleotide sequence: TGTGCCATCAGTGAGGGGACAGGGGGGACCCCTAATGAAAAACTGTTTTTT.

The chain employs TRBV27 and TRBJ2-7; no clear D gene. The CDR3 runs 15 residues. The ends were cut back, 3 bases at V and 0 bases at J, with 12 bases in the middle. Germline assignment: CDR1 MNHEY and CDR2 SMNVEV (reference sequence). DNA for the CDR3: TGTGCCAGCAGTTTCCCAGGCACCAGCTCCTACGAGCAGTACTTC. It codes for CASSFPGTSSYEQYF.

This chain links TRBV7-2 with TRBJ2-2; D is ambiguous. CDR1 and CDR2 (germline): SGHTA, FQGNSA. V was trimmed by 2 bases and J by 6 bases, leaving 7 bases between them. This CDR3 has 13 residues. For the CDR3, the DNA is TGTGCCAGCAGCTTACTCGTCCCCGGGGAGCTGTTTTTT. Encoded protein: CASSLLVPGELFF.

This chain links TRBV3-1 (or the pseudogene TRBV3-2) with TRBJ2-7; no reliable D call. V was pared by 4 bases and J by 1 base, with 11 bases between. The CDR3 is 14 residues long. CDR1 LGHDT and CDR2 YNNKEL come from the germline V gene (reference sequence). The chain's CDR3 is CASSLRLESYEQYF. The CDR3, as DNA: TGTGCCAGCAGCCTGAGACTGGAGTCCTACGAGCAGTACTTC.

The CDR3 loop reads CASSYDGEGYTF. The CDR3 region has the DNA TGTGCCAGCAGTTATGACGGGGAGGGCTACACCTTC. V usage is TRBV6-5 and J usage is TRBJ1-2; D unresolved. The germline V and J ends were trimmed by 3 bases and 8 bases, with 10 bases remaining between them. The V gene's germline CDR1 is MNHEY and CDR2 SVGAGI. The CDR3 is 12 residues long.

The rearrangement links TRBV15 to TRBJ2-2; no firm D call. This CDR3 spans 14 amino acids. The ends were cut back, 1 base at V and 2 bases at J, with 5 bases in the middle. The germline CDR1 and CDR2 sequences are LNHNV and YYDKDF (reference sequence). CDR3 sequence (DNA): TGTGCCACCAGCAGAGCCACTAACACCGGGGAGCTGTTTTTT. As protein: CATSRATNTGELFF. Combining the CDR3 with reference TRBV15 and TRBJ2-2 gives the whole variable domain DAMVIQNPRYQVTQFGKPVTLSCSQTLNHNVMYWYQQKSSQAPKLLFHYYDKDFNNEADTPDNFQSRRPNTSFCFLDIRSPGLGDTAMYLCATSRATNTGELFFGEGSRLTVL.

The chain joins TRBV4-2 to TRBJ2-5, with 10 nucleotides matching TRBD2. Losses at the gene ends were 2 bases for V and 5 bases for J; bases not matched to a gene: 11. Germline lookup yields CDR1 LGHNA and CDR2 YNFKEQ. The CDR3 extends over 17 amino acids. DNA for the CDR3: TGTGCCAGCAGCCAAAATGTTTGGCTAGCGGGAGATGAGACCCAGTACTTC. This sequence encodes CASSQNVWLAGDETQYF.

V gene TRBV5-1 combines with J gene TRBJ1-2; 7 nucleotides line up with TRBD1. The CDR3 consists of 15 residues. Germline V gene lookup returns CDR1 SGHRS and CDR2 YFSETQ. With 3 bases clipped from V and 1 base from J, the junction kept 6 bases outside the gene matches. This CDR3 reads CASSSRDSRNYGYTF. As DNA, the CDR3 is TGCGCCAGCAGCTCCCGGGACAGCCGTAACTATGGCTACACCTTC.

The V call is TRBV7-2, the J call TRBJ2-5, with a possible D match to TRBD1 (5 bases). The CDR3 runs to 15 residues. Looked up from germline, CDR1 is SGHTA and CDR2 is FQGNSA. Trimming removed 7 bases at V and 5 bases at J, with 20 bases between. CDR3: CASITPGSSWETQYF. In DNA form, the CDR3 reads TGTGCCAGCATCACCCCAGGGTCCAGTTGGGAGACCCAGTACTTC.

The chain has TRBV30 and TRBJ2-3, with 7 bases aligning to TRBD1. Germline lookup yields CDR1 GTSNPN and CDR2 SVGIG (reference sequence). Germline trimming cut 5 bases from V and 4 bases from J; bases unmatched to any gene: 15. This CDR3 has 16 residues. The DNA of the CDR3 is TGTGCCTGGGCTAGATATGGACGAGGGGGCGCAGATACGCAGTATTTT. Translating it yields CAWARYGRGGADTQYF.

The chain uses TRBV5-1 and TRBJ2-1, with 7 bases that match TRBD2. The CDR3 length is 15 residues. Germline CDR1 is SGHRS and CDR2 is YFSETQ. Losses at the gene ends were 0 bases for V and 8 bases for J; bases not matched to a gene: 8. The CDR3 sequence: CASSLAASGGDEQFF. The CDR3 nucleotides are TGCGCCAGCAGCTTGGCAGCTAGCGGTGGGGATGAGCAGTTCTTC.